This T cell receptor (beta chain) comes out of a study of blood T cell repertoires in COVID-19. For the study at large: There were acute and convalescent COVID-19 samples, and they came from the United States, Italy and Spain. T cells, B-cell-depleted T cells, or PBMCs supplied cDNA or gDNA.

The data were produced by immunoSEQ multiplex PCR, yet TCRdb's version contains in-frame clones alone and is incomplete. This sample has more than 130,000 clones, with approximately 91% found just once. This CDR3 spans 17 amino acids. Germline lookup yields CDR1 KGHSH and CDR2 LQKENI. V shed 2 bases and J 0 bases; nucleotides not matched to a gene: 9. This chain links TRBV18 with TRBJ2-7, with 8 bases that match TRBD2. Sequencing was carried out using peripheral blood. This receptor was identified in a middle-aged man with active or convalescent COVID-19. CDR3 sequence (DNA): TGTGCCAGCTCACCAGTCGCGAGCGGGGGAAGCTCCTACGAGCAGTACTTC. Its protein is CASSPVASGGSSYEQYF.